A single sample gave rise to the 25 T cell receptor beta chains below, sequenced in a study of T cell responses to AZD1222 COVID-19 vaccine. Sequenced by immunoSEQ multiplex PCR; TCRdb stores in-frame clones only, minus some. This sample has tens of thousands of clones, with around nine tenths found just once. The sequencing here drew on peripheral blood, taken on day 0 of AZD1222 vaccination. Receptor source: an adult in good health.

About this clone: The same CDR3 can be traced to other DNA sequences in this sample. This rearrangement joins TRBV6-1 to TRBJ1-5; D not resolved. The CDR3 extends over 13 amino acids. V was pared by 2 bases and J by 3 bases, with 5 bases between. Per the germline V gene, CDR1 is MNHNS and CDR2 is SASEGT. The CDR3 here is CASSEKPNQPQHF. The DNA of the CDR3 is TGTGCCAGCAGTGAAAAGCCCAATCAGCCCCAGCATTTT.

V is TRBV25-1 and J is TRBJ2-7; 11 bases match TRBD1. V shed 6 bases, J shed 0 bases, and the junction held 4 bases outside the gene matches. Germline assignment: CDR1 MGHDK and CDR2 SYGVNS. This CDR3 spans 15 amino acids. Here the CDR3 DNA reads TGTGCCAGCAGAGCTGGGACAGGGGGCTCCTACGAGCAGTACTTC. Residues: CASRAGTGGSYEQYF.

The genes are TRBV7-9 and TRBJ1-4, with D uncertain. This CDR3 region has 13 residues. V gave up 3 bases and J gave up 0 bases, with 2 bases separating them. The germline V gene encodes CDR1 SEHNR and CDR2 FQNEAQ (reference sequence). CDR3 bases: TGTGCCAGCAGCTTGGCAACTAATGAAAAACTGTTTTTT. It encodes CASSLATNEKLFF.

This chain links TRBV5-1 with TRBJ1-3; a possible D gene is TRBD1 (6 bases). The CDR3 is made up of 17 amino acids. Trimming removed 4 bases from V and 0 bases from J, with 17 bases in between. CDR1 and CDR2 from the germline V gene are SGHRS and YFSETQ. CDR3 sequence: CASSDRTALHSGNTIYF. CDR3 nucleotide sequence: TGCGCCAGCAGCGATCGGACAGCCCTCCACTCTGGAAACACCATATATTTT.

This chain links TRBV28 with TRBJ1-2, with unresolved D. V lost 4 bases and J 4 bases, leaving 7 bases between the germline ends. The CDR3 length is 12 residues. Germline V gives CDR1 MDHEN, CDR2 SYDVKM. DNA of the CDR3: TGTGCCAGCAGTTCCGGGATCTATGGCTACACCTTC. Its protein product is CASSSGIYGYTF.

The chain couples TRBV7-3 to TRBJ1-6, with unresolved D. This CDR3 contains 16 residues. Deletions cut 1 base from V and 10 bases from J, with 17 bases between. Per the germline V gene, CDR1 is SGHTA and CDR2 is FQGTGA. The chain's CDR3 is CASSLNPPPSRSPLHF. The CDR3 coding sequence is TGTGCCAGCAGCTTAAATCCGCCTCCTTCGAGGTCACCCCTCCACTTT.

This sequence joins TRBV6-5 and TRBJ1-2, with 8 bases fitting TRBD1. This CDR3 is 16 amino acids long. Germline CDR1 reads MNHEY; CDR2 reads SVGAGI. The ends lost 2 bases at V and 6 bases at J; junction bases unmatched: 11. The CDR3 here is CASSYSAGGERNGYTF. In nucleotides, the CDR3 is TGTGCCAGCAGTTACAGTGCAGGGGGCGAACGGAATGGCTACACCTTC.

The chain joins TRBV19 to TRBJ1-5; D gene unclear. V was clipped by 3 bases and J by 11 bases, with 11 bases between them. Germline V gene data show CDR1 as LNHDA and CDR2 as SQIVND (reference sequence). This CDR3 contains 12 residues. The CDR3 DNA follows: TGTGCCAGTAGTATCTCCTCCCAAGCCCAGCATTTT. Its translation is CASSISSQAQHF.

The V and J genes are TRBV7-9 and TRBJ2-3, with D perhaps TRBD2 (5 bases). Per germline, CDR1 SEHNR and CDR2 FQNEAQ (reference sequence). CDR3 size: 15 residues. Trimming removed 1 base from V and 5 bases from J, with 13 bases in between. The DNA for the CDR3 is TGTGCCAGCAGCTTAGGATCGAGCGGATTAGATACGCAGTATTTT. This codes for CASSLGSSGLDTQYF. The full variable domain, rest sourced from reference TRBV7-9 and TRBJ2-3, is DTGVSQNPRHKITKRGQNVTFRCDPISEHNRLYWYRQTLGQGPEFLTYFQNEAQLEKSRLLSDRFSAERPKGSFSTLEIQRTEQGDSAMYLCASSLGSSGLDTQYFGPGTRLTVL.

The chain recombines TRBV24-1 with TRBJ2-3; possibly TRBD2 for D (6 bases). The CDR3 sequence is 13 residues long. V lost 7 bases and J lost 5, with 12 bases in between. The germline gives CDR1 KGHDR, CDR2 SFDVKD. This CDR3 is CATSRQGGDTQYF. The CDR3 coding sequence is TGTGCCACCAGCCGGCAGGGAGGAGATACGCAGTATTTT.

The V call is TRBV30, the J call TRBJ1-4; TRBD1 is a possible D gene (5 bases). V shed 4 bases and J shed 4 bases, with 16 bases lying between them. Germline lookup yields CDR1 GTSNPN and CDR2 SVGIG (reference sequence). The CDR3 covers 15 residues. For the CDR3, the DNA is TGTGCCTGGAACTTGGGACCAATACTTAATGAAAAACTGTTTTTT. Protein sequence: CAWNLGPILNEKLFF.

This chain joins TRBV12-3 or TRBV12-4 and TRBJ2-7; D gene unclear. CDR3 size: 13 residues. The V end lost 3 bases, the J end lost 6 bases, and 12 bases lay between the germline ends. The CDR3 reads CASSFQPSGEQYF. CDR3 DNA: TGTGCCAGCAGTTTCCAGCCCTCGGGCGAGCAGTACTTC.

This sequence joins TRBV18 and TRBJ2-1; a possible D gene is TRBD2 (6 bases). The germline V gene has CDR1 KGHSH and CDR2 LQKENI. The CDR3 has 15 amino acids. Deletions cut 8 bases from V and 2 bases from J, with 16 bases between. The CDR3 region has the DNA TGTGCCAGCGCTCGGCGGGGCGGGGCCTACAATGAGCAGTTCTTC. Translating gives CASARRGGAYNEQFF.

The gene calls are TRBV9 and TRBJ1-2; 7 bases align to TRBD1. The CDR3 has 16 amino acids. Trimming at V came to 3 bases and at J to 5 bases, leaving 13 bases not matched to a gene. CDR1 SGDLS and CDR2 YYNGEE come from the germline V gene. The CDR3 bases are TGTGCCAGCAGCGCCCGACAGGGTGAGGCCATTTATGGCTACACCTTC. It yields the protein CASSARQGEAIYGYTF.

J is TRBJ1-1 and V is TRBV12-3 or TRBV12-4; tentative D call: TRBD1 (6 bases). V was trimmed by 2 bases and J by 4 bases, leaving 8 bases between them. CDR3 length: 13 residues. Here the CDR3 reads CASSLKGGTEAFF. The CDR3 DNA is TGTGCCAGCAGTTTAAAGGGGGGCACTGAAGCTTTCTTT.

CDR3 sequence (DNA): TGTGCCAGCAACCCCGACCGAGGGTTAGAGACCCAGTACTTC. It is translated as CASNPDRGLETQYF. V gene TRBV2 combines with J gene TRBJ2-5; D is perhaps TRBD2 (5 bases). Germline CDR1 reads SNHLY; CDR2 reads FYNNEI. The CDR3 runs to 14 residues. The V end lost 7 bases, the J end lost 4 bases, and 16 bases lay between the germline ends.

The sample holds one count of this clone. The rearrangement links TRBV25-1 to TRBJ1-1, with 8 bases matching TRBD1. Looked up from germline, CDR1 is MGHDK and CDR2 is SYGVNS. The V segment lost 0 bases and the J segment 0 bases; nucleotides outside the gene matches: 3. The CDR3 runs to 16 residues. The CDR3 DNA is TGTGCCAGCAGTGAATACCCAGGGGGCATGAACACTGAAGCTTTCTTT. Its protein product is CASSEYPGGMNTEAFF.

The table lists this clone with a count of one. The CDR3 sequence is CASSFGIYTDTQYF. The CDR3 DNA reads as TGTGCCAGCAGCTTCGGGATCTATACAGATACGCAGTATTTT. The chain joins TRBV5-6 to TRBJ2-3; TRBD2 is a possible D gene (5 bases). Between the trimmed V and J ends, which lost 2 bases and 3 bases, there was a span of 10 bases. This CDR3 has 14 residues. The germline V gene has CDR1 SGHDT and CDR2 YYEEEE.

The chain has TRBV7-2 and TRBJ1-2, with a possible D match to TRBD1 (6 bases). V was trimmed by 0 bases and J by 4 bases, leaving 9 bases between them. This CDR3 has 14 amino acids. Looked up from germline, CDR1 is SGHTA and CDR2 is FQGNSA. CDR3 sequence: CASSLALTGYGYTF. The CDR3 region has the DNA TGTGCCAGCAGCTTAGCCCTGACAGGCTATGGCTACACCTTC.

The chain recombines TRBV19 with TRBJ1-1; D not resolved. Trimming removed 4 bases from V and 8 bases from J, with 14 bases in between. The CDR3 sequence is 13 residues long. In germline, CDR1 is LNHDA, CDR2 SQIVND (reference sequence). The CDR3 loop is CASSTGPSREAFF. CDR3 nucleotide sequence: TGTGCCAGTAGTACCGGGCCGTCGCGAGAAGCTTTCTTT.

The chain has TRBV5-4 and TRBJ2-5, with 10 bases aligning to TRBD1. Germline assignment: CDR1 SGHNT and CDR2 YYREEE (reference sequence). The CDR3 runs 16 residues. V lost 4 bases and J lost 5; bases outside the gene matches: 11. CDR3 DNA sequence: TGTGCCAGCAGCGTCCCCGGGACAGGGGCTGGGGAGACCCAGTACTTC. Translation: CASSVPGTGAGETQYF.

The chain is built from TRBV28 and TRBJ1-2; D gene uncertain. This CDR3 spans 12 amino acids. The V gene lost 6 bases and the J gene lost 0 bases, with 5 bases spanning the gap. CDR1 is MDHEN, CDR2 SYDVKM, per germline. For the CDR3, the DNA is TGTGCCAGCAGCGCAACTAACTATGGCTACACCTTC. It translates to CASSATNYGYTF.

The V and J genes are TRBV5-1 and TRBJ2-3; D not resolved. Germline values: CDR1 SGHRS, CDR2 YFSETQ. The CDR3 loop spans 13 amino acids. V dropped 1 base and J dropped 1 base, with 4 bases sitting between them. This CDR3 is CASSLRGTDTQYF. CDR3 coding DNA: TGCGCCAGCAGCTTGAGGGGCACAGATACGCAGTATTTT.

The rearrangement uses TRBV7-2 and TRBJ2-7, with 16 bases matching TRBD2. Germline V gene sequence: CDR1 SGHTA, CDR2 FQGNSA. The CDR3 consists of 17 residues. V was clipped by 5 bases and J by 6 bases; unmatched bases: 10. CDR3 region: CASSMGLAGGHLSEQYF. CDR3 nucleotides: TGTGCCAGCAGCATGGGACTAGCGGGGGGGCATTTGTCCGAGCAGTACTTC.

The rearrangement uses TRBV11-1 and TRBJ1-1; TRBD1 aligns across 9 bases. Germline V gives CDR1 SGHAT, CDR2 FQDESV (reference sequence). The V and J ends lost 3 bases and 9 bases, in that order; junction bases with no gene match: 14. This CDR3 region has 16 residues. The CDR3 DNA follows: TGTGCCAGCAGCTTTTTTCCGGGACAGGGAGCAGCCCAAGCTTTCTTT. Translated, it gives CASSFFPGQGAAQAFF.